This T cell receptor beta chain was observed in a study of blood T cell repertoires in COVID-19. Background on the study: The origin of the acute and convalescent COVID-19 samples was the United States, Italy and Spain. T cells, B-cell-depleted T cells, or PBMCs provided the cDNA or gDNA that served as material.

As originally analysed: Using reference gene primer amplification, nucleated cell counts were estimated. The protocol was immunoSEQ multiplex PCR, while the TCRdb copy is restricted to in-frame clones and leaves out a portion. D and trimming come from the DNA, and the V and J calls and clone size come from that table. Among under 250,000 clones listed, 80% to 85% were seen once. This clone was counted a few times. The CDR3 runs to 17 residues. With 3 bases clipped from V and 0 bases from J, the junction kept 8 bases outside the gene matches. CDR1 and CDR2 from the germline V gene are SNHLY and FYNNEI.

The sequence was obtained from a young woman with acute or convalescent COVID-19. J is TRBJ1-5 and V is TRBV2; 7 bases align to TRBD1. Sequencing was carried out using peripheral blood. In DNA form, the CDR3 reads TGTGCCAGCAGTGAGCGCAGGGGGTATCCTAGCAATCAGCCCCAGCATTTT. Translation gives CASSERRGYPSNQPQHF.